This entry lists 17 T cell receptor beta chains sequenced from one sample in a study of CD8 T cells in ankylosing spondylitis. TCRdb processed the 5' RACE reads anew with MiXCR; each CDR3 protein has one entry. Among 300,000 to 350,000 distinct CDR3 sequences listed, around 10% were seen once. The sequencing input was blood, either unsorted or a sorted T cell fraction (not recorded which). Every receptor here comes from a female donor with ankylosing spondylitis or in good health (not recorded which).

This clonotype was recorded many times. This chain joins TRBV29-1 and TRBJ1-5; D is undetermined. V lost 1 base and J 11 bases, leaving 12 bases between the germline ends. This CDR3 region has 12 residues. CDR1 and CDR2 (germline): SQVTM, ANQGSEA. CDR3 in DNA: TGCAGCGTTGAAGCCCTGGACGGGACCCAGCATTTT. Amino acid sequence: CSVEALDGTQHF. The full variable domain, in which reference TRBV29-1 and TRBJ1-5 provide the parts outside the CDR3, is SAVISQKPSRDICQRGTSLTIQCQVDSQVTMMFWYRQQPGQSLTLIATANQGSEATYESGFVIDKFPISRPNLTFSTLTVSNMSPEDSSIYLCSVEALDGTQHFGDGTRLSIL.

The sample holds many counts of this clonotype. The gene calls are TRBV27 and TRBJ2-3; 12 positions match TRBD2. This CDR3 is built from 16 residues. After removal of 6 bases from V and 2 bases from J, the junction contained 6 bases not matched to a gene. Germline-derived CDR1 and CDR2 are MNHEY and SMNVEV (reference sequence). CDR3 sequence: CASRRLAGAPTDTQYF. The CDR3 DNA reads TGTGCCAGCAGGAGACTAGCGGGAGCGCCCACAGATACGCAGTATTTT.

The chain combines TRBV6-4 with TRBJ1-5, with D unclear. The V and J ends lost 6 bases and 5 bases respectively, with 11 bases between them. The germline gives CDR1 MRHNA, CDR2 SNTAGT. The CDR3 runs 13 residues. The CDR3 sequence is CASSERRDQPQHF. The CDR3 DNA is TGTGCCAGCAGCGAGAGACGCGATCAGCCCCAGCATTTT.

Many counts were recorded for this clonotype. V is TRBV5-1 and J is TRBJ1-1, with D hard to call. The V and J ends lost 4 bases and 2 bases respectively, with 18 bases between them. The CDR3 is made up of 16 amino acids. Germline CDR1 reads SGHRS; CDR2 reads YFSETQ. CDR3 bases: TGCGCCAGCAGCCCCCCTGCATCTGGACTCAACACTGAAGCTTTCTTT. Its protein is CASSPPASGLNTEAFF.

There are many counts of this clonotype. The rearrangement uses TRBV20-1 and TRBJ2-7; D is perhaps TRBD1 or TRBD2 (5 bases each). The CDR3 is made up of 14 amino acids. Germline CDR1 is DFQATT and CDR2 is SNEGSKA (reference sequence). V dropped 1 base and J dropped 1 base, with 11 bases sitting between them. CDR3 in amino acids: CSARGGSRSYEQYF. DNA for the CDR3: TGCAGTGCTAGAGGGGGGTCTAGATCCTACGAGCAGTACTTC.

This clonotype was seen ten or more times. V gene TRBV29-1 combines with J gene TRBJ1-3; D is perhaps TRBD1 (5 bases). The CDR3 extends over 19 amino acids. V dropped 3 bases and J dropped 2 bases, with 26 bases sitting between them. The germline V gene has CDR1 SQVTM and CDR2 ANQGSEA. The CDR3 loop is CSVDIRAAGLDWAGNTIYF. CDR3 nucleotide sequence: TGCAGCGTTGATATAAGGGCCGCGGGACTCGACTGGGCTGGAAACACCATATATTTT.

This clonotype came up many times. V usage is TRBV5-1 and J usage is TRBJ2-3; no definite D call. The V gene lost 2 bases and the J gene lost 0 bases, with 10 bases spanning the gap. This CDR3 spans 15 amino acids. The germline V gene encodes CDR1 SGHRS and CDR2 YFSETQ. CDR3 sequence (DNA): TGCGCCAGCAGCTTCAGCGTGGGCAGCACAGATACGCAGTATTTT. Amino acids: CASSFSVGSTDTQYF.

The table lists this clonotype with many counts. V and J are TRBV20-1 and TRBJ2-7; TRBD1 might be the D (6 bases). The CDR3 sequence is 13 residues long. Germline loops: CDR1 DFQATT, CDR2 SNEGSKA (reference sequence). Trimming took off 6 bases at V and 1 base at J, with 13 bases between the two ends. CDR3 amino acids: CSARRQASYEQYF. In DNA form, the CDR3 reads TGCAGTGCAAGGAGACAGGCATCCTACGAGCAGTACTTC.

This clonotype occurred many times. V is TRBV7-2 and J is TRBJ2-7; perhaps TRBD1 as D (6 bases). Germline V gene lookup returns CDR1 SGHTA and CDR2 FQGNSA. The CDR3 consists of 14 residues. V lost 5 bases and J lost 0, with 11 bases in between. DNA for the CDR3: TGTGCCAGCAGCCTCCGACAGGTCTCCTACGAGCAGTACTTC. Translation gives CASSLRQVSYEQYF.

This clonotype was seen repeatedly, ten times or more. This chain connects TRBV20-1 to TRBJ2-3; 8 positions agree with TRBD2. Germline V gene data show CDR1 as DFQATT and CDR2 as SNEGSKA (reference sequence). This CDR3 contains 17 residues. V gave up 3 bases and J gave up 0 bases; unmatched junction bases: 11. CDR3 coding DNA: TGCAGTGCTAGCGTAACCCTGAGCGGGAGAAGCACAGATACGCAGTATTTT. The encoded protein is CSASVTLSGRSTDTQYF.

This clonotype was seen many times. The J gene is TRBJ2-7, the V gene TRBV6-5; 9 positions agree with TRBD2. Per germline, CDR1 MNHEY and CDR2 SVGAGI. J was trimmed by 6 bases and V by 4 bases; bases with no gene match: 7. The CDR3 contains 14 residues. The CDR3 DNA follows: TGTGCCAGCAGTTTGGCTCCAGCGGGAGGCGAGCAGTACTTC. Translation: CASSLAPAGGEQYF.

In its sample, this clonotype was seen a few times. J is TRBJ2-7 and V is TRBV12-3 or TRBV12-4; D perhaps matches TRBD1 (6 bases). Trimming removed 7 bases from V and 0 bases from J, with 13 bases in between. The CDR3 length is 14 residues. This CDR3 reads CASIQDRNSYEQYF. CDR3 DNA: TGTGCCAGCATCCAGGACAGAAACTCCTACGAGCAGTACTTC.

This clonotype has a handful of counts. Here the CDR3 reads CASSWGRGYNEQFF. In nucleotides, the CDR3 is TGTGCCAGCAGTTGGGGCAGGGGATACAATGAGCAGTTCTTC. The chain uses TRBV27 and TRBJ2-1; D may be TRBD1 (6 bases). The V end lost 4 bases, the J end lost 4 bases, and 11 bases lay between the germline ends. CDR3 length equals 14 residues. Germline-derived CDR1 and CDR2 are MNHEY and SMNVEV (reference sequence).

On this clonotype itself: Possible read error: a much larger clone is one base away. The chain recombines TRBV11-1 with TRBJ2-3; perhaps TRBD2 as D (6 bases). Germline V CDR1 and CDR2: SGHAT, FQDESV (reference sequence). The CDR3 covers 19 residues. The ends were cut back, 0 bases at V and 1 base at J, with 20 bases in the middle. The CDR3 sequence: CASSLAISRRDLRTDTQYF. The CDR3 DNA is TGTGCCAGCAGCTTAGCGATTTCTCGACGGGACTTGCGCACAGATACGCAGTATTTT. Full variable domain (remainder filled in from reference TRBV11-1 and TRBJ2-3): EAEVAQSPRYKITEKSQAVAFWCDPISGHATLYWYRQILGQGPELLVQFQDESVVDDSQLPKDRFSAERLKGVDSTLKIQPAELGDSAMYLCASSLAISRRDLRTDTQYFGPGTRLTVL.

There are many counts of this clonotype. The V and J genes are TRBV24-1 and TRBJ2-7, with a tentative D call TRBD1 (6 bases). This CDR3 has 13 residues. Trimming left V 0 bases short and J 5 bases short, with 7 bases between. CDR1 KGHDR and CDR2 SFDVKD come from the germline V gene. The CDR3 sequence: CATSDLNRDEQYF. DNA for the CDR3: TGTGCCACCAGTGATTTGAACAGGGACGAGCAGTACTTC.

The chain carries TRBV20-1 and TRBJ2-2; weak D call: TRBD2 (5 bases). V lost 6 bases to trimming and J lost 0 bases, with 17 bases between them. The CDR3 is 16 residues long. Germline-derived CDR1 and CDR2 are DFQATT and SNEGSKA (reference sequence). In DNA, the CDR3 is TGCAGTGCGTACCCCCCTAGCACTTCGAACACCGGGGAGCTGTTTTTT. Its translation: CSAYPPSTSNTGELFF.

J is TRBJ2-2 and V is TRBV5-1, with D unclear. Trimming took off 5 bases at V and 4 bases at J, with 9 bases between the two ends. Germline V gene data show CDR1 as SGHRS and CDR2 as YFSETQ. The CDR3 covers 13 residues. The CDR3 nucleotides are TGCGCCAGCAGGGCAGACTTCACCGGGGAGCTGTTTTTT. It specifies CASRADFTGELFF.